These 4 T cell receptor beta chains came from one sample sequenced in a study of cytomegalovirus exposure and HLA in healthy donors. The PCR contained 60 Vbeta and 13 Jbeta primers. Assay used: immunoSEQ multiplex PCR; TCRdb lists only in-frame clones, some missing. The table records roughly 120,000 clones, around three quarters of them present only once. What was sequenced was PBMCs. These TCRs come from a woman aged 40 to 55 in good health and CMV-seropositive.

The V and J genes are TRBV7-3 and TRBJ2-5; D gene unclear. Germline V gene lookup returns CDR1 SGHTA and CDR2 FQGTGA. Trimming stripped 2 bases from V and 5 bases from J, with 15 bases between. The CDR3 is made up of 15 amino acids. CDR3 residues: CASSLGDGSRETQYF. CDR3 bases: TGTGCCAGCAGCTTAGGCGACGGATCCAGGGAGACCCAGTACTTC.

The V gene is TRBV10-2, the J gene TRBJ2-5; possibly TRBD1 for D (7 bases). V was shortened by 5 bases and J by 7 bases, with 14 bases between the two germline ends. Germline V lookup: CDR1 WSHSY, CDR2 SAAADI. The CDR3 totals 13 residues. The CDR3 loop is CASSRQGGGTQYF. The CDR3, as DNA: TGCGCCAGCAGTAGACAGGGAGGAGGGACCCAGTACTTC.

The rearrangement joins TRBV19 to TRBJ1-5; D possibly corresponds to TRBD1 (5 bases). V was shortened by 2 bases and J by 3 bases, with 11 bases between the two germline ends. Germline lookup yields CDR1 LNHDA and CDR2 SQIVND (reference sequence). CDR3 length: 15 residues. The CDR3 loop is CASSIRGGTNQPQHF. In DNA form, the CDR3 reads TGTGCCAGTAGTATACGCGGGGGGACCAATCAGCCCCAGCATTTT.

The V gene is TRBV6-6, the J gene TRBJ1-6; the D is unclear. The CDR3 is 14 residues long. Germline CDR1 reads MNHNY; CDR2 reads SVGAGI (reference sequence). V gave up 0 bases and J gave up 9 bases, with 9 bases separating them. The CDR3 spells CASSYSISGSPLHF. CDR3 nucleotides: TGTGCCAGCAGTTACTCGATTTCGGGTTCACCCCTCCACTTT.